Sequencing of this T cell receptor beta chain was carried out in a study of T cells in Graves' hyperthyroidism and ophthalmopathy. Fresh peripheral blood, approximately 9.6 ml, yielded the PBMCs. The CDR3 regions of TCR beta were amplified from RNA transcripts. The HTBI primer set was used in a first-round RT-PCR of the TCR CDR3. Each CDR3 protein gets one entry after TCRdb re-called the multiplex PCR reads with MiXCR. The repertoire holds approximately 430,000 distinct CDR3 sequences, with over 12% as singletons. Findings of the study overall: Ophthalmopathy was distinguished from stable hyperthyroidism by 13 V-J signatures.

Ten or more counts support this clonotype. Its matching antigen is unknown. The V end lost 5 bases, the J end lost 0 bases, and 20 bases lay between the germline ends. The V gene's germline CDR1 is SGHTA and CDR2 FQGNSA. There are 18 residues in the CDR3. The chain has TRBV7-2 and TRBJ2-1; weak D call: TRBD1 (7 bases). Sequencing was done on a sample of blood. The TCR was taken from a man between 18 and 29 years old with Graves' ophthalmopathy. CDR3 nucleotides: TGTGCCAGCAGCCAGGGGGGTGGGCTCCCGAGCTCCTACAATGAGCAGTTCTTC. This gives the protein CASSQGGGLPSSYNEQFF.